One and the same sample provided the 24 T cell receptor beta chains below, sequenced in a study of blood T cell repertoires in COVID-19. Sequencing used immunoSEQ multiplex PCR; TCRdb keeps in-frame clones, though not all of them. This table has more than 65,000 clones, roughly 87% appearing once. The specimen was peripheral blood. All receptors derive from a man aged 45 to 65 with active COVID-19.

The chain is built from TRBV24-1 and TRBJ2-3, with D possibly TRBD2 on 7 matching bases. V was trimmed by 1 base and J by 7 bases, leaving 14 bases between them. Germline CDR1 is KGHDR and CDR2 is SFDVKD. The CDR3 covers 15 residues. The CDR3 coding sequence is TGTGCCACCAGTGATTTCACCAGGGGAGGGAATACGCAGTATTTT. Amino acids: CATSDFTRGGNTQYF.

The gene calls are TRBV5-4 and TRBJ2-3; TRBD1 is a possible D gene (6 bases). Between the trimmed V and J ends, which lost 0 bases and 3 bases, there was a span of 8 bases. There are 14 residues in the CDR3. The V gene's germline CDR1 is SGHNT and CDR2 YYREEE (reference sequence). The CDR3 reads CASSLVQGTDTQYF. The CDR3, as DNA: TGTGCCAGCAGCTTGGTCCAGGGGACAGATACGCAGTATTTT.

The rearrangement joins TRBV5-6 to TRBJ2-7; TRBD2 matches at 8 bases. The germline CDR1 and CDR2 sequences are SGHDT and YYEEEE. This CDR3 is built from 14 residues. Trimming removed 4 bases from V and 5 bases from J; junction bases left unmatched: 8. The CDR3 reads CASSPPGGTHEQYF. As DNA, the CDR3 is TGTGCCAGCAGCCCACCGGGGGGGACCCACGAGCAGTACTTC. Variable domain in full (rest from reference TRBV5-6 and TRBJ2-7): DAGVTQSPTHLIKTRGQQVTLRCSPKSGHDTVSWYQQALGQGPQFIFQYYEEEERQRGNFPDRFSGHQFPNYSSELNVNALLLGDSALYLCASSPPGGTHEQYFGPGTRLTVT.

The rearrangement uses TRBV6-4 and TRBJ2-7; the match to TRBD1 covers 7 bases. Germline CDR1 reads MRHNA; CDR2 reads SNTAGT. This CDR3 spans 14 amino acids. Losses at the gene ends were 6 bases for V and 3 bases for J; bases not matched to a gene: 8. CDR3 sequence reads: CASRKDRRNYEQYF. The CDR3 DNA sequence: TGTGCCAGCAGGAAGGACAGGCGAAACTACGAGCAGTACTTC.

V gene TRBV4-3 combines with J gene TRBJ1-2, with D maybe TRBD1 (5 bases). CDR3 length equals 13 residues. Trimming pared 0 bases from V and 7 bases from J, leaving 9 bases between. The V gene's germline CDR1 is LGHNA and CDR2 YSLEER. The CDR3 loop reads CASSQEYRSGYTF. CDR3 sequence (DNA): TGCGCCAGCAGCCAAGAATACAGGTCTGGCTACACCTTC.

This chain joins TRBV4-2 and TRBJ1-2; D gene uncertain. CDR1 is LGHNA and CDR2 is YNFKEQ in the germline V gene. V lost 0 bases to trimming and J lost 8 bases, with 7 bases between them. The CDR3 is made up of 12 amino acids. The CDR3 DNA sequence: TGTGCCAGCAGCCAAGACGGTTTCGGCTACACCTTC. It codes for CASSQDGFGYTF.

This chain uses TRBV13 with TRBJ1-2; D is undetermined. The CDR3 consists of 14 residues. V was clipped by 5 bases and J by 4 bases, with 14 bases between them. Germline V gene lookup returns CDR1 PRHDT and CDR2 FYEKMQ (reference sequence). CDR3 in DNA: TGTGCCAGCAGCCTTCGAGGTGCGGGCTATGGCTACACCTTC. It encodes CASSLRGAGYGYTF.

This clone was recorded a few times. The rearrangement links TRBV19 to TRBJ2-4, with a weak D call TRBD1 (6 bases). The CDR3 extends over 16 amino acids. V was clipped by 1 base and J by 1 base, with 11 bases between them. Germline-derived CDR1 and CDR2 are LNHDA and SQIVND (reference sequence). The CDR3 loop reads CASSIVPDRAKNIQYF. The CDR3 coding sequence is TGTGCCAGTAGTATAGTTCCTGACAGGGCCAAAAACATTCAGTACTTC.

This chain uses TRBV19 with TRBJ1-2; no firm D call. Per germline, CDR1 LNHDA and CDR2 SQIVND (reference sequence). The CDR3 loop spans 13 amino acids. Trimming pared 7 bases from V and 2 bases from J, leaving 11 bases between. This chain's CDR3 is CASTNSGNYGYTF. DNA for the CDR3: TGTGCCAGTACAAACTCGGGGAACTATGGCTACACCTTC. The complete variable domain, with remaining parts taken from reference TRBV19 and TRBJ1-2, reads DGGITQSPKYLFRKEGQNVTLSCEQNLNHDAMYWYRQDPGQGLRLIYYSQIVNDFQKGDIAEGYSVSREKKESFPLTVTSAQKNPTAFYLCASTNSGNYGYTFGSGTRLTVV.

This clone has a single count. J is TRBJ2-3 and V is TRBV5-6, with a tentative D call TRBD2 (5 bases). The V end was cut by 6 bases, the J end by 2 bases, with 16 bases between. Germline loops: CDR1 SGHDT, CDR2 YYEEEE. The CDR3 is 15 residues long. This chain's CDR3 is CASILGFGNTDTQYF. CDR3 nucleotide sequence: TGTGCCAGCATACTCGGTTTCGGGAACACAGATACGCAGTATTTT.

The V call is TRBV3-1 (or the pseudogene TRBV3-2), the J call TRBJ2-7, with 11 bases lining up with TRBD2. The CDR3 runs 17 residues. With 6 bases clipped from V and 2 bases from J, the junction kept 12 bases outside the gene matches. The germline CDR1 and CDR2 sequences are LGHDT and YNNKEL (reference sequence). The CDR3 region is CASSRHLTSGNTYEQYF. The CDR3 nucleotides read TGTGCCAGCAGTCGCCACCTGACTAGCGGGAATACCTACGAGCAGTACTTC.

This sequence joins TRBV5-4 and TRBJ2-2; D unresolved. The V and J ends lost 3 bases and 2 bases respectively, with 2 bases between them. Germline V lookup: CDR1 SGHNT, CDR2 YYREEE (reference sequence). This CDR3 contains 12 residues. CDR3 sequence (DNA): TGTGCCAGCAGCTCTAACACCGGGGAGCTGTTTTTT. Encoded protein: CASSSNTGELFF.

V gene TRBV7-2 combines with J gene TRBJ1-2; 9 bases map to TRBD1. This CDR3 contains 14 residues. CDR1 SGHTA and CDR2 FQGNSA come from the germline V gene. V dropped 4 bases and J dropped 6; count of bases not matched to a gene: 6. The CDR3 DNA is TGTGCCAGCAGCTCAAGGGGACAGGGAGATGGCTACACCTTC. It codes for CASSSRGQGDGYTF.

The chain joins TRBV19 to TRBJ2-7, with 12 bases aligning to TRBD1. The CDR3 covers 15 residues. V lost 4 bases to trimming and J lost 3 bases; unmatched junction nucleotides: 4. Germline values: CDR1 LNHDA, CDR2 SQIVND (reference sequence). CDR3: CASSKGQGAFYEQYF. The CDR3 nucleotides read TGTGCCAGTAGTAAGGGACAGGGGGCTTTCTACGAGCAGTACTTC.

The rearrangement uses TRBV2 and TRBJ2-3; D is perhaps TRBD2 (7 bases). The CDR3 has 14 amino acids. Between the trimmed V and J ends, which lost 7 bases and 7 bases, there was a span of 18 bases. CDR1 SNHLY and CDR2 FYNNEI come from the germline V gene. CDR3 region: CASTGGGHRNTQYF. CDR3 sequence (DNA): TGTGCCAGCACGGGCGGGGGCCACAGGAATACGCAGTATTTT.

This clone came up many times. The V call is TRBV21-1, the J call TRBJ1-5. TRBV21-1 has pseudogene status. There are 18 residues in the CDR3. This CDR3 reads CASSKTGLEGGASEPQHF. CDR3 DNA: TGTGCCAGCAGCAAAACGGGCTTGGAGGGCGGGGCATCGGAACCCCAGCATTTT.

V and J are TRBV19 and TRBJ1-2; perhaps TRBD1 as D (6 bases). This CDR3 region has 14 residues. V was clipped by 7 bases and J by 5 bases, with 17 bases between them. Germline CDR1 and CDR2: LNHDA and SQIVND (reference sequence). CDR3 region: CASTHKGDGYGYTF. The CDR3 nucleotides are TGTGCCAGTACCCATAAGGGGGATGGATATGGCTACACCTTC.

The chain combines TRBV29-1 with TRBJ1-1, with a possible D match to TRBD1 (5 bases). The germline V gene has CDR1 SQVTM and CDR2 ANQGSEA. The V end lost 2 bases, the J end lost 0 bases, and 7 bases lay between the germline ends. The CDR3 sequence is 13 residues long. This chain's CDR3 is CSVESRVNTEAFF. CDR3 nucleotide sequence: TGCAGCGTTGAATCCAGGGTGAACACTGAAGCTTTCTTT.

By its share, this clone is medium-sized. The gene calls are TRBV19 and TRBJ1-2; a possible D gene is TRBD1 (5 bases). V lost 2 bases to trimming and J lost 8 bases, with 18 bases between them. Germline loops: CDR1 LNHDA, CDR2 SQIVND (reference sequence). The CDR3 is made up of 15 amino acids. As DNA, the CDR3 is TGTGCCAGTAGTATAAGTCCGCAGGGCTTAGGAGGCTACACCTTC. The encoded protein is CASSISPQGLGGYTF.

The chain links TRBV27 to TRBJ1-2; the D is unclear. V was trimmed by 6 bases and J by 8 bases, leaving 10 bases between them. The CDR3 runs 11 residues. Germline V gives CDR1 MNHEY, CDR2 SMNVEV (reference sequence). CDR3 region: CASRINGGYTF. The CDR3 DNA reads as TGTGCCAGCAGGATCAACGGGGGCTACACCTTC.

CDR3 nucleotide sequence: TGTGCCAGCGGAACGACAGGGCCCTACGAGCAGTACTTC. Its protein is CASGTTGPYEQYF. The chain has TRBV6-5 and TRBJ2-7; TRBD1 aligns across 7 bases. CDR3 length: 13 amino acids. V was pared by 8 bases and J by 2 bases, with 6 bases of the junction left unmatched. Germline-derived CDR1 and CDR2 are MNHEY and SVGAGI.

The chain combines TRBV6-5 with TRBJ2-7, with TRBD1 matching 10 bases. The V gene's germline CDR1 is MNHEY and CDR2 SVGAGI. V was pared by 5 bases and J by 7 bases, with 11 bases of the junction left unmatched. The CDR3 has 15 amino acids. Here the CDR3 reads CASSIQPGQGLEQYF. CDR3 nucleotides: TGTGCCAGCAGTATCCAACCGGGACAGGGGTTGGAGCAGTACTTC.

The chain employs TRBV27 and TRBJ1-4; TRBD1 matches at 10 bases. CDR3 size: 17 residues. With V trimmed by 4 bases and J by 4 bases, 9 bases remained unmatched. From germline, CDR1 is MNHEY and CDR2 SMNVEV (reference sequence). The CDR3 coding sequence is TGTGCCAGCAGTTCCGACAGGGGGCACCCCGATAATGAAAAACTGTTTTTT. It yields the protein CASSSDRGHPDNEKLFF.

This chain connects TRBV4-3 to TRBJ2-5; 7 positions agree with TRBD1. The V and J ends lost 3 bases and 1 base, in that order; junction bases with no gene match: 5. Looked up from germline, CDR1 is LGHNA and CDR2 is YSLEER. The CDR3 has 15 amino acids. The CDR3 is CASSQGTAAQETQYF. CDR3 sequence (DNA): TGCGCCAGCAGCCAGGGGACAGCGGCCCAAGAGACCCAGTACTTC.